Listed below are T cell receptor beta chains from one sample, sequenced in a study. TCRdb analysed the 5' RACE reads with MiXCR anew, one entry per CDR3 protein. The table records around 400 distinct CDR3 sequences, under 9% of them present only once. What was sequenced was effector memory T cells from blood PBMCs. The source of these receptors is a male donor with HIV. CDR3s include the opening cysteine and the closing phenylalanine or tryptophan. D genes are given only for firm matches. Clone size is given for some rows only: seen once, a few or many times, or a class if the clone is expanded.

>TRBD1|TRBV6-1|TRBJ1-2|few
TGTGCCAGCAGGGCGGACAGGGCCTTCTATGGCTACACCTTC
CASRADRAFYGYTF
>TRBD1|TRBV2|TRBJ2-1|few
TGTGCCAGCAGTGGGACAGGGTCTAAAAATGAGCAGTTCTTC
CASSGTGSKNEQFF
>.|TRBV28|TRBJ1-1|few
TGTGCCAGCAGTTTTAGGAAGACTGAAGCTTTCTTT
CASSFRKTEAFF
>TRBD1|TRBV29-1|TRBJ1-1|.
TGCAGCGTTCAACAGGGGGCTCACACTGAAGCTTTCTTT
CSVQQGAHTEAFF
>.|TRBV20-1|TRBJ1-1|once
TGCAGTGTTAGGCGGGGGGGTTCAGGCACTGAAGCTTTCTTT
CSVRRGGSGTEAFF
>TRBD1|TRBV3-1|TRBJ2-3|large
TGTGCCAGCAGCCCAGGGACAGGCTTCACAGATACGCAGTATTTT
CASSPGTGFTDTQYF
>.|TRBV4-1|TRBJ1-5|.
TGCGCCAGCAGCCAAGAGAATAGGGCAGGGGTTCAGCCCCAGCATTTT
CASSQENRAGVQPQHF
>TRBD1|TRBV7-3|TRBJ2-7|few
TGTGCCAGCAGCTTAACGGGGACAGGGGGCCAAGAGCAGTACTTC
CASSLTGTGGQEQYF
>TRBD1|TRBV7-2|TRBJ1-2|large
TGTGCCAGCAGCGCCGGGACAGGGGGCTCCTATGGCTACACCTTC
CASSAGTGGSYGYTF
>.|TRBV5-6|TRBJ1-5|large
TGTGCCAGCAGCTTGGGAGGGGCCCCCAATCAGCCCCAGCATTTT
CASSLGGAPNQPQHF
>.|TRBV6-1|TRBJ2-1|.
TGTGCCAGCAGTGAATTCGGGGTGGTTGAGCAGTTCTTC
CASSEFGVVEQFF
>TRBD2|TRBV11-3|TRBJ2-3|.
TGTGCCAGCACCAACCGGGGGGGCCCGGACAATACGCAGTATTTT
CASTNRGGPDNTQYF
>.|TRBV3-1|TRBJ2-1|.
TGTGCCAGCAGCACCGAGTCAGGGGTCAATGAGCAGTTCTTC
CASSTESGVNEQFF
>.|TRBV18|TRBJ2-3|large
TGTGCCAGCTCACGCCCCGTGGGGGATACGCAGTATTTT
CASSRPVGDTQYF
>TRBD1|TRBV5-1|TRBJ2-4|few
TGCGCCAGCAGCTCCGCAGGGACAGGGGACATTCAGTACTTC
CASSSAGTGDIQYF
>.|TRBV30|TRBJ2-2|few
TGTGCCTGGAATTCCGGGACGGACACCGGGGAGCTGTTTTTT
CAWNSGTDTGELFF
>TRBD1|TRBV12-3/TRBV12-4|TRBJ1-1|large
TGTGCCAGCATAGGTTTCGGCAGGGGGACTGAAGCTTTCTTT
CASIGFGRGTEAFF
>.|TRBV6-5|TRBJ1-3|large
TGTGCCAGCAGTTACTCGCATAAAACGACCTACAACACCATATATTTT
CASSYSHKTTYNTIYF
>.|TRBV30|TRBJ2-1|few
TGTGCCTGGAGTTCTAGTGGCTCCTCCTACAATGAGCAGTTCTTC
CAWSSSGSSYNEQFF
>.|TRBV10-1|TRBJ2-7|.
TGCGCCAACAGTCCCTCCGGGACCCAGGGGCACTACGAGCAGTACTTC
CANSPSGTQGHYEQYF
>TRBD2|TRBV30|TRBJ2-7|few
TGTGCCTGGAGTCTAGCGGGGTACGAGCAGTACTTC
CAWSLAGYEQYF
>.|TRBV5-8|TRBJ1-1|.
TGTGCCAGCAGCTTGGTGGCTACTGAAGCTTTCTTT
CASSLVATEAFF
>TRBD2|TRBV10-3|TRBJ2-7|few
TGTGCCATCAGCCCCGGGACTAGCGGGGGCCTCTCCTACGAGCAGTACTTC
CAISPGTSGGLSYEQYF
>.|TRBV19|TRBJ2-2|.
TGTGCCAGTAGTGGACAGACGAACACCGGGGAGCTGTTTTTT
CASSGQTNTGELFF
>TRBD2|TRBV6-5|TRBJ2-7|large
TGTGCCAGCACCCCCGGAGCGGGGGTCGAGCAGTACTTC
CASTPGAGVEQYF
>.|TRBV6-4|TRBJ2-2|.
TGTGCCAGCAGTACCTACTACACCCCACAGGGGAACACCGGGGAGCTGTTTTTT
CASSTYYTPQGNTGELFF
>TRBD1|TRBV7-6|TRBJ2-6|.
TGTGCCAGCAGCACTGGACAGGGTTGGGCCAACGTCCTGACTTTC
CASSTGQGWANVLTF
>.|TRBV15|TRBJ1-4|.
TGTGCCACCAGCAGAGATGGGGGACCGCAAGAAAAACTGTTTTTT
CATSRDGGPQEKLFF
>.|TRBV30|TRBJ1-6|few
TGTGCCTGGAGTACAAGACCGGGACACCGTGAATCACCCCTCCACTTT
CAWSTRPGHRESPLHF
>TRBD2|TRBV12-3/TRBV12-4|TRBJ2-3|large
TGTGCCAGCACCCCACCTAGCGGGGGGGCCGGAGATACGCAGTATTTT
CASTPPSGGAGDTQYF
>.|TRBV12-3/TRBV12-4|TRBJ2-2|large
TGTGCCAGCAGGCGGGGAAGGGTGCTCGACACCGGGGAGCTGTTTTTT
CASRRGRVLDTGELFF
>TRBD2|TRBV18|TRBJ2-1|large
TGTGCCAGCTCACAGCGCGGGACTAGCGATTACAATGAGCAGTTCTTC
CASSQRGTSDYNEQFF
>.|TRBV10-2|TRBJ1-5|.
TGCGCCAGCAGTGAAGGGGCTAGGCAGCCCCAGCATTTT
CASSEGARQPQHF
>.|TRBV6-5|TRBJ1-5|large
TGTGCCAGCAGTTACTCGCCGGATCAGCCCCAGCATTTT
CASSYSPDQPQHF
>TRBD1|TRBV15|TRBJ2-1|.
TGTGCCACCAGATTGGACAGGGGATCCAATGAGCAGTTCTTC
CATRLDRGSNEQFF
>.|TRBV15|TRBJ2-5|large
TGTGCCACCAGCAGAGACAGGCTTCAAGAGACCCAGTACTTC
CATSRDRLQETQYF
>.|TRBV6-5|TRBJ1-1|.
TGTGCCAGCAGTTACTCGACAGAGCTGAACACTGAAGCTTTCTTT
CASSYSTELNTEAFF
>TRBD2|TRBV4-2|TRBJ2-4|few
TGTGCCAGCAGCCAAGATGGGACTAGCGGGGGAAACATTCAGTACTTC
CASSQDGTSGGNIQYF
>.|TRBV19|TRBJ2-3|few
TGTGCCAGTAGGGGTAGTGGAGGCTACTTCACAGATACGCAGTATTTT
CASRGSGGYFTDTQYF
>.|TRBV6-5|TRBJ1-2|few
TGTGCCAGCAGTTACGATCTCGCACAGAACTATGGCTACACCTTC
CASSYDLAQNYGYTF
>.|TRBV25-1|TRBJ1-2|.
TGTGCCAGCAGTGAATTCGCCGGGACGAGTGGCTACACCTTC
CASSEFAGTSGYTF
>TRBD1|TRBV7-3|TRBJ1-1|.
TGTGCCAGCAGCCTCGACAGGGTGAACACTGAAGCTTTCTTT
CASSLDRVNTEAFF
>.|TRBV7-7|TRBJ2-5|.
TGTGCTAGCAGCTTAGGTGCAGTTCTTGAGACCCAGTACTTC
CASSLGAVLETQYF
>.|TRBV11-1|TRBJ1-1|few
TGTGCCAGCAGCCTTCAGGGGAACACTGAAGCTTTCTTT
CASSLQGNTEAFF
>.|TRBV4-1|TRBJ1-2|large
TGCGCCAGCAGCCTCTCAGGCCCCCGAGATATGGGCTACACCTTC
CASSLSGPRDMGYTF
>.|TRBV10-3|TRBJ2-6|few
TGTGCCATCAGTGAGGGCGCAACGACTGGGGCCAACGTCCTGACTTTC
CAISEGATTGANVLTF
>.|TRBV9|TRBJ1-1|few
TGTGCCAGCAGCACCCCGAACGTTGAAGCTTTCTTT
CASSTPNVEAFF
>.|TRBV7-8|TRBJ1-6|.
TGTGCCAGCGGTACCCGGAATTCACCCCTCCACTTT
CASGTRNSPLHF
>.|TRBV12-3/TRBV12-4|TRBJ1-1|.
TGTGCCAGCAGTTTGACGACAGACCCGAGGACTGAAGCTTTCTTT
CASSLTTDPRTEAFF
>.|TRBV5-1|TRBJ2-1|few
TGCGCCAGCAGCTTGGCTACCCGTAACAATGAGCAGTTCTTC
CASSLATRNNEQFF
>.|TRBV10-3|TRBJ1-2|large
TGTGCCATCAGTGTGCAGAATTATGGCTACACCTTC
CAISVQNYGYTF
>.|TRBV19|TRBJ2-5|.
TGTGCCAGTAGTACAAGAGGACGGACCCAAGAGACCCAGTACTTC
CASSTRGRTQETQYF